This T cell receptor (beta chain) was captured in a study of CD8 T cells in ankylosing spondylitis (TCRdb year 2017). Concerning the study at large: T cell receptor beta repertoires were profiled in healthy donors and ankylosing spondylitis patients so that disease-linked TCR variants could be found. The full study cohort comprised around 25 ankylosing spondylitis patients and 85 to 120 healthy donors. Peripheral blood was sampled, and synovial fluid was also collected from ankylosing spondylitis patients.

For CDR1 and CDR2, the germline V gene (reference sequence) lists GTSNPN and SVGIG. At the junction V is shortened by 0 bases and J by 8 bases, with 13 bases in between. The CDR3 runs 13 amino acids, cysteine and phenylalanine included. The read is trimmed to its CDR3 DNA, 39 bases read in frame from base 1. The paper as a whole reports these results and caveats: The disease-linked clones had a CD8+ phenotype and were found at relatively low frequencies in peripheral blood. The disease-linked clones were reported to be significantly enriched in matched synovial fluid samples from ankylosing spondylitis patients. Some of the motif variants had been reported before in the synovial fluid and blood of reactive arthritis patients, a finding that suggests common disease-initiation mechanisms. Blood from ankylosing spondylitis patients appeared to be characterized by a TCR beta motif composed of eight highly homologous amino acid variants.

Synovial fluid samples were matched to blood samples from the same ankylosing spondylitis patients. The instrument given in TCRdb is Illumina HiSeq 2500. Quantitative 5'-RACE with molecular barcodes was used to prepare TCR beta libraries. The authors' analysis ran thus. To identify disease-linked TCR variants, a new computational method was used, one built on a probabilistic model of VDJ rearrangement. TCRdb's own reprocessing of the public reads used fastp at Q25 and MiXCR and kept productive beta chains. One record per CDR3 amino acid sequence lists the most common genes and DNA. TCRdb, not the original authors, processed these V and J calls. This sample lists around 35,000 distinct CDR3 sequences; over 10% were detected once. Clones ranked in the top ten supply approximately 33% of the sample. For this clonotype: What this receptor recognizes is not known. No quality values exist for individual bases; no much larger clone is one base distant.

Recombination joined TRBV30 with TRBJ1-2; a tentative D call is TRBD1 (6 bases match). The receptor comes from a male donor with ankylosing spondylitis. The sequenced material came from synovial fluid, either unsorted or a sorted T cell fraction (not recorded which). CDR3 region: CAWSVQGGYGYTF. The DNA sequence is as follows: TGTGCCTGGAGTGTACAGGGAGGGTACGGCTACACCTTC.